The 27 T cell receptor beta chains below were found in one sample sequenced in a study of blood T cell repertoires in COVID-19. Sequenced by immunoSEQ multiplex PCR; TCRdb stores in-frame clones only, minus some. Here the sample spans 25,000 to 35,000 clones, about 84% being singletons. Sample: peripheral blood. All receptors derive from a woman aged 55-69 years with acute or convalescent COVID-19.

This clone showed up just once. The chain employs TRBV4-1 and TRBJ1-5; tentatively, D is TRBD1 (5 bases). CDR1 MGHRA and CDR2 YSYEKL come from the germline V gene. The CDR3 is 13 amino acids. V gave up 4 bases and J gave up 7 bases, with 11 bases separating them. The CDR3: CASSLGRGQPQHF. In DNA form, the CDR3 reads TGCGCCAGCAGCCTGGGCCGGGGGCAGCCCCAGCATTTT.

J is TRBJ2-1 and V is TRBV30; 9 nucleotides align to TRBD1. CDR3 length equals 15 residues. Germline trimming cut 0 bases from V and 11 bases from J; bases unmatched to any gene: 11. CDR1 and CDR2 from the germline V gene are GTSNPN and SVGIG (reference sequence). Here the CDR3 DNA reads TGTGCCTGGAGTGTCGGGACAGGGATTTTGACCCAGCAGTTCTTC. This translates into CAWSVGTGILTQQFF.

There are a few counts of this clone. The V and J genes are TRBV6-5 and TRBJ1-2; no clear D. V gave up 7 bases and J gave up 0 bases, with 3 bases separating them. CDR1 is MNHEY and CDR2 is SVGAGI in the germline V gene. The CDR3 extends over 11 amino acids. The CDR3 region is CASTANYGYTF. The CDR3 DNA reads TGTGCCAGCACAGCTAACTATGGCTACACCTTC.

The rearrangement links TRBV7-6 to TRBJ2-3; 9 bases align to TRBD1. With 1 base clipped from V and 3 bases from J, the junction kept 14 bases outside the gene matches. Germline loops: CDR1 SGHVS, CDR2 FNYEAQ. CDR3 size: 19 residues. DNA for the CDR3: TGTGCCAGCAGCTTAGACGTGGCTACAGGGGGCGCGGGGACAGATACGCAGTATTTT. It codes for CASSLDVATGGAGTDTQYF.

This clone appeared a few times. The chain employs TRBV7-9 and TRBJ1-2, with a tentative D call TRBD1 (5 bases). Per the germline V gene, CDR1 is SEHNR and CDR2 is FQNEAQ (reference sequence). The germline V and J ends were trimmed by 2 bases and 7 bases, with 11 bases remaining between them. The CDR3 has 13 residues. The CDR3 reads CASSLSRVSGYTF. CDR3 nucleotides: TGTGCCAGCAGCTTATCCAGGGTTAGTGGCTACACCTTC.

The chain couples TRBV6-5 to TRBJ2-2; D is uncertain. The CDR3 totals 16 residues. V lost 0 bases, J lost 2 bases, and 10 bases lay in between. Germline V gene data show CDR1 as MNHEY and CDR2 as SVGAGI. CDR3 bases: TGTGCCAGCAGTTACTCGAGGCGTACCAACACCGGGGAGCTGTTTTTT. Protein sequence: CASSYSRRTNTGELFF.

The chain has TRBV19 and TRBJ1-1; D is perhaps TRBD1 (5 bases). This CDR3 is built from 15 residues. V dropped 4 bases and J dropped 0 bases, with 12 bases sitting between them. From germline, CDR1 is LNHDA and CDR2 SQIVND (reference sequence). The CDR3 region has the DNA TGTGCCAGTAGTACCCGGACATTCATGAACACTGAAGCTTTCTTT. This sequence encodes CASSTRTFMNTEAFF. Full variable domain (missing parts from reference TRBV19 and TRBJ1-1): DGGITQSPKYLFRKEGQNVTLSCEQNLNHDAMYWYRQDPGQGLRLIYYSQIVNDFQKGDIAEGYSVSREKKESFPLTVTSAQKNPTAFYLCASSTRTFMNTEAFFGQGTRLTVV.

The chain is built from TRBV5-1 and TRBJ1-1, with D tentatively TRBD1 (6 bases). This CDR3 has 14 residues. Between the trimmed V and J ends, which lost 3 bases and 5 bases, there was a span of 14 bases. From germline, CDR1 is SGHRS and CDR2 YFSETQ. The chain's CDR3 is CASSYSRGSTEAFF. The CDR3 nucleotides read TGCGCCAGCAGCTACTCCAGGGGTTCAACTGAAGCTTTCTTT.

Only a few counts were recorded for this clone. This chain links TRBV25-1 with TRBJ2-2; the match to TRBD2 covers 8 bases. From germline, CDR1 is MGHDK and CDR2 SYGVNS. The length of the CDR3 is 15 residues. The V and J ends lost 4 bases and 5 bases, in that order; junction bases with no gene match: 6. The CDR3 protein is CASSAGGARTGELFF. The CDR3 bases are TGTGCCAGCAGTGCCGGGGGGGCGCGAACCGGGGAGCTGTTTTTT.

V is TRBV13 and J is TRBJ2-2; 8 bases align to TRBD2. From germline, CDR1 is PRHDT and CDR2 FYEKMQ (reference sequence). The CDR3 consists of 16 residues. The trim removed 3 bases at V and 4 bases at J, leaving 7 bases unmatched. The CDR3 DNA reads as TGTGCCAGCAGCTTGAGGCGGGGGGCTTCCACCGGGGAGCTGTTTTTT. Protein sequence: CASSLRRGASTGELFF. The variable domain in full, completed from reference TRBV13 and TRBJ2-2, reads AAGVIQSPRHLIKEKRETATLKCYPIPRHDTVYWYQQGPGQDPQFLISFYEKMQSDKGSIPDRFSAQQFSDYHSELNMSSLELGDSALYFCASSLRRGASTGELFFGEGSRLTVL.

This clone was observed a few times. The V and J genes are TRBV10-2 and TRBJ1-1; 8 bases align to TRBD1. The length of the CDR3 is 12 residues. Germline lookup yields CDR1 WSHSY and CDR2 SAAADI. The junction had 4 bases not matched to a gene; V was cut back by 5 bases and J by 8 bases. The CDR3, as DNA: TGCGCCAGCAGTTGGGACAGGACCGAAGCTTTCTTT. It encodes CASSWDRTEAFF.

This clone turned up a few times. This chain links TRBV5-4 with TRBJ1-2; D is perhaps TRBD1 (5 bases). V lost 2 bases and J 1 base, leaving 12 bases between the germline ends. The CDR3 loop spans 15 amino acids. Germline V gene sequence: CDR1 SGHNT, CDR2 YYREEE (reference sequence). In DNA form, the CDR3 reads TGTGCCAGCAGCTTAGGACTAGGGGATAACTATGGCTACACCTTC. It translates to CASSLGLGDNYGYTF.

The chain uses TRBV7-2 and TRBJ1-5; TRBD1 agrees at 9 bases. CDR1 SGHTA and CDR2 FQGNSA come from the germline V gene. V shed 3 bases, J shed 6 bases, and the junction held 6 bases outside the gene matches. The CDR3 length is 15 residues. DNA of the CDR3: TGTGCCAGCAGCTTTACAGGGGGCGCAGGTCAGCCCCAGCATTTT. Translation gives CASSFTGGAGQPQHF.

The chain uses TRBV7-8 and TRBJ2-1; tentatively, D is TRBD2 (6 bases). Germline-derived CDR1 and CDR2 are SGHVS and FQNEAQ. Deletions cut 5 bases from V and 12 bases from J, with 11 bases between. The CDR3 covers 11 residues. This chain's CDR3 is CASSVQGGQFF. The CDR3 DNA sequence: TGTGCCAGCAGCGTTCAGGGAGGGCAGTTCTTC.

The rearrangement joins TRBV3-1 (or the pseudogene TRBV3-2) to TRBJ2-7, with 7 bases aligning to TRBD1. V was clipped by 0 bases and J by 4 bases; unmatched bases: 6. CDR3 length: 15 amino acids. Germline CDR1 is LGHDT and CDR2 is YNNKEL (reference sequence). CDR3 region: CASSQERARGYEQYF. In nucleotides, the CDR3 is TGTGCCAGCAGCCAAGAAAGGGCCAGGGGGTACGAGCAGTACTTC.

The genes are TRBV6-5 and TRBJ2-3; TRBD1 matches 7 bases. The CDR3 is made up of 15 amino acids. The V gene end was trimmed by 2 bases and the J gene end by 2 bases; junction bases not matched to a gene: 4. Germline V CDR1 and CDR2: MNHEY, SVGAGI. The CDR3 reads CASSYDRAYTDTQYF. CDR3 in DNA: TGTGCCAGCAGTTACGACAGGGCGTACACAGATACGCAGTATTTT.

Points on this clone: One end of the junction does not line up with germline, which may come from a read error. The CDR3 reads CAWSVREGPRIF. The CDR3 DNA sequence: TGTGCCTGGAGTGTACGAGAAGGTCCCAGGATCTTC. This rearrangement joins TRBV30 to TRBJ2-1; D call uncertain. Germline CDR1 is GTSNPN and CDR2 is SVGIG (reference sequence). The CDR3 totals 12 residues.

This rearrangement joins TRBV5-4 to TRBJ2-2; D may be TRBD2 (5 bases). Germline lookup yields CDR1 SGHNT and CDR2 YYREEE (reference sequence). The CDR3 is made up of 16 amino acids. Trimming took off 2 bases at V and 5 bases at J, with 16 bases between the two ends. CDR3 in DNA: TGTGCCAGCAGCTTCGGAAGAGGGAAGGGAACCGGGGAGCTGTTTTTT. It encodes CASSFGRGKGTGELFF. The entire variable domain, with the rest obtained from reference TRBV5-4 and TRBJ2-2, is as follows: ETGVTQSPTHLIKTRGQQVTLRCSSQSGHNTVSWYQQALGQGPQFIFQYYREEENGRGNFPPRFSGLQFPNYSSELNVNALELDDSALYLCASSFGRGKGTGELFFGEGSRLTVL.

CDR3 in amino acids: CASSMTSGDLYEQYF. The CDR3, as DNA: TGTGCCAGTAGTATGACTAGCGGGGACCTCTACGAGCAGTACTTC. The rearrangement uses TRBV19 and TRBJ2-7, with 11 bases identical to TRBD2. The CDR3 length is 15 residues. CDR1 is LNHDA and CDR2 is SQIVND in the germline V gene (reference sequence). The J segment lost 3 bases and the V segment lost 3 bases, leaving 4 bases of the junction unmatched.

This sequence joins TRBV3-1 (or the pseudogene TRBV3-2) and TRBJ2-4, with 9 positions matching TRBD1. The V gene's germline CDR1 is LGHDT and CDR2 YNNKEL (reference sequence). V lost 1 base to trimming and J lost 1 base; unmatched junction nucleotides: 5. The length of the CDR3 is 17 residues. The CDR3 is CASSQASGQGAKNIQYF. CDR3 in DNA: TGTGCCAGCAGCCAAGCTTCTGGACAGGGGGCCAAAAACATTCAGTACTTC.

The gene calls are TRBV19 and TRBJ1-3; TRBD1 aligns across 8 bases. Germline CDR1 reads LNHDA; CDR2 reads SQIVND (reference sequence). CDR3 length: 18 amino acids. V shed 3 bases and J 3 bases; nucleotides not matched to a gene: 13. CDR3 DNA: TGTGCCAGTAGTATGAACGACAGGGGAAGGTTCCTTGGAAACACCATATATTTT. It is translated as CASSMNDRGRFLGNTIYF. Looking up the rest from reference TRBV19 and TRBJ1-3 gives the full variable domain: DGGITQSPKYLFRKEGQNVTLSCEQNLNHDAMYWYRQDPGQGLRLIYYSQIVNDFQKGDIAEGYSVSREKKESFPLTVTSAQKNPTAFYLCASSMNDRGRFLGNTIYFGEGSWLTVV.

This clone was counted between two and nine times. The genes are TRBV5-1 and TRBJ2-2; D perhaps matches TRBD1 (7 bases). In germline, CDR1 is SGHRS, CDR2 YFSETQ. CDR3 length: 16 residues. The ends were cut back, 4 bases at V and 1 base at J, with 14 bases in the middle. CDR3 region: CASSQGGLKNTGELFF. The DNA for the CDR3 is TGCGCCAGCAGCCAGGGGGGCCTTAAGAACACCGGGGAGCTGTTTTTT.

The chain employs TRBV19 and TRBJ1-2, with D unclear. The CDR3 loop spans 12 amino acids. Per the germline V gene, CDR1 is LNHDA and CDR2 is SQIVND (reference sequence). V dropped 5 bases and J dropped 5 bases, with 9 bases sitting between them. CDR3 sequence (DNA): TGTGCCAGTAGTCCCGTCGGGTATGGCTACACCTTC. Translated, it gives CASSPVGYGYTF.

This chain joins TRBV10-3 and TRBJ1-5; the match to TRBD1 covers 7 bases. The CDR3 extends over 14 amino acids. Unmatched junction bases numbered 3, after V lost 4 bases and J lost 3 bases. Germline values: CDR1 ENHRY, CDR2 SYGVKD. CDR3 sequence: CAISATGDNQPQHF. CDR3 coding DNA: TGTGCCATCAGTGCTACAGGGGACAATCAGCCCCAGCATTTT.

The V gene is TRBV5-4, the J gene TRBJ2-5; tentatively, D is TRBD1 (6 bases). The length of the CDR3 is 12 residues. Trimming stripped 1 base from V and 5 bases from J, with 6 bases between. Germline V gene data show CDR1 as SGHNT and CDR2 as YYREEE (reference sequence). CDR3 sequence reads: CASSLTGETQYF. CDR3 DNA sequence: TGTGCCAGCAGCTTGACAGGGGAGACCCAGTACTTC.

The CDR3 DNA follows: TGCAGCGCCCACGGACAGGTTATGAACACTGAAGCTTTCTTT. Translated: CSAHGQVMNTEAFF. The chain joins TRBV29-1 to TRBJ1-1; 7 bases agree with TRBD1. Germline assignment: CDR1 SQVTM and CDR2 ANQGSEA. The CDR3 extends over 14 amino acids. The V segment lost 7 bases and the J segment 0 bases; nucleotides outside the gene matches: 8.

The V and J genes are TRBV24-1 and TRBJ2-3; 9 nucleotides line up with TRBD2. Trimming cost V 9 bases and J 6 bases; bases outside gene matches: 15. This CDR3 is built from 16 residues. Germline assignment: CDR1 KGHDR and CDR2 SFDVKD. This chain's CDR3 is CATGRGGSGGGDTQYF. The CDR3 bases are TGTGCCACCGGCCGTGGTGGTAGCGGGGGAGGGGATACGCAGTATTTT.